This T cell receptor beta chain was documented in a study of cytomegalovirus exposure and HLA in healthy donors. General observations from the study: The authors listed some 160 TCR beta chains as cytomegalovirus-associated. Previously analyzed data showed that most TCR beta V segments were productive at a frequency of about 87% or about 30%.

J was trimmed by 4 bases and V by 4 bases; bases with no gene match: 0. The germline V gene has CDR1 MDHEN and CDR2 SYDVKM. The CDR3 extends over 12 amino acids. At collection, donors were nominally healthy, but unrecorded immune exposures were probable. As concerns this clone: What it binds is not known.

The PCR ran on 60 Vbeta and 13 Jbeta primers. Sequencing was performed with immunoSEQ multiplex PCR; in TCRdb, only in-frame clones are kept and a portion is missing. The data contain 40,000 to 55,000 clones, approximately 72% of them singletons. Sequencing was performed on PBMCs. The receptor's source is a woman aged 50 to 60 in good health and CMV-seronegative. The rearrangement links TRBV28 to TRBJ1-2; 7 bases are a match to TRBD1. Here the CDR3 DNA reads TGTGCCAGCAGTTACAGGGGCTATGGCTACACCTTC. It specifies CASSYRGYGYTF.